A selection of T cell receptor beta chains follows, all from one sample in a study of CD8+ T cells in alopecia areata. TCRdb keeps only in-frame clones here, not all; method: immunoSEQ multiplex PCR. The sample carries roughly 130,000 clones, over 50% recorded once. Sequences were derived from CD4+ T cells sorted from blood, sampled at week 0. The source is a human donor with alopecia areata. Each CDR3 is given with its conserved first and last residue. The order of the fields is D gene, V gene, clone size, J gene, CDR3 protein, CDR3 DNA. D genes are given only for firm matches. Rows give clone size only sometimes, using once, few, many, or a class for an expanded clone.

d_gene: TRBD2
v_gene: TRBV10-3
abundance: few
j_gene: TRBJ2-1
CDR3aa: CAISDGLAGEEEQFF
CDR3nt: TGTGCCATCAGTGATGGGCTAGCGGGAGAGGAAGAGCAGTTCTTC

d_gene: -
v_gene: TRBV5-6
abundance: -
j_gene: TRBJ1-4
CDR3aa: CASSSQGLRNEKLFF
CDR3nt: TGTGCCAGCAGCTCCCAGGGTCTGAGGAATGAAAAACTGTTTTTT

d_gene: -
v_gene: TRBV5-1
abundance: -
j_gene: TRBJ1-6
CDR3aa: CASSLERMNSPLHF
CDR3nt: TGCGCCAGCAGCTTGGAGCGGATGAATTCACCCCTCCACTTT

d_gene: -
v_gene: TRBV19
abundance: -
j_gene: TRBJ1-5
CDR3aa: CASSMDFGADNQPQHF
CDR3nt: TGTGCCAGTAGTATGGACTTTGGGGCAGACAATCAGCCCCAGCATTTT

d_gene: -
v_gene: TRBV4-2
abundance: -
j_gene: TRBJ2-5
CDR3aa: CASSQDKAPGARETQYF
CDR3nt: TGTGCCAGCAGCCAAGATAAGGCCCCGGGGGCGAGGGAGACCCAGTACTTC

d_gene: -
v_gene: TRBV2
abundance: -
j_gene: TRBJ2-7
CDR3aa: CASKGPSLSSYEQYF
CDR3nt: TGTGCCAGCAAGGGTCCATCGTTGAGCTCCTACGAGCAGTACTTC

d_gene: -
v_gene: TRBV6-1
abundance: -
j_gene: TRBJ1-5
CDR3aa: CASSAQTGYNQPQHF
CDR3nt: TGTGCCAGCAGTGCTCAGACAGGCTACAATCAGCCCCAGCATTTT

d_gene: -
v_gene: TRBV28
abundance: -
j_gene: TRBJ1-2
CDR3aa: CASSLMRIGAYGYTF
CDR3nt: TGTGCCAGCAGTTTAATGAGGATTGGGGCCTATGGCTACACCTTC

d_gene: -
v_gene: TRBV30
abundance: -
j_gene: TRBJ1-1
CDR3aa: CAWSVGRATEAFF
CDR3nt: TGTGCCTGGAGTGTGGGCAGGGCGACTGAAGCTTTCTTT

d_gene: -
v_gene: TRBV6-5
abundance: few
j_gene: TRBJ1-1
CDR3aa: CASKTPANTEAFF
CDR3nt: TGTGCCAGCAAAACGCCTGCGAACACTGAAGCTTTCTTT

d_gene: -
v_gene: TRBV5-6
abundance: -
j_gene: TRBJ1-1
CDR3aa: CASSHGGSTEAFF
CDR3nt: TGTGCCAGCAGCCATGGGGGAAGCACTGAAGCTTTCTTT

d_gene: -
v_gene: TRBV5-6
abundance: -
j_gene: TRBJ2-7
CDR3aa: CASSSGPGTYEQYF
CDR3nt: TGTGCCAGCAGCTCGGGTCCTGGGACCTACGAGCAGTACTTC

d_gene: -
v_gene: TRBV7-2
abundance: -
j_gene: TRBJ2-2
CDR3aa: CASSPSLGGGELFF
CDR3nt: TGTGCCAGCAGCCCCTCACTCGGTGGGGGGGAGCTGTTTTTT

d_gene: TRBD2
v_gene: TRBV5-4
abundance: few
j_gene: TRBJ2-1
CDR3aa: CASSPLPLAVSYNEQFF
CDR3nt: TGTGCCAGCAGCCCCCTCCCCCTAGCGGTCTCCTACAATGAGCAGTTCTTC

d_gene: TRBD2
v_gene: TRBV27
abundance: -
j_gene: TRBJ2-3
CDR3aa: CASSFGARTSGSVFPDTQYF
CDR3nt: TGTGCCAGCAGTTTTGGGGCGCGGACTAGCGGGAGCGTGTTCCCAGATACGCAGTATTTT

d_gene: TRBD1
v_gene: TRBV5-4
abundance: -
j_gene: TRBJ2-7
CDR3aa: CASSLSAGGIPYEQYF
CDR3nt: TGTGCCAGCAGCTTGTCCGCAGGGGGTATCCCCTACGAGCAGTACTTC

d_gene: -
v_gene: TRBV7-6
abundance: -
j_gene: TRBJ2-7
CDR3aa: CASSLGSGYEQYF
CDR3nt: TGTGCCAGCAGCTTAGGATCGGGTTACGAGCAGTACTTC

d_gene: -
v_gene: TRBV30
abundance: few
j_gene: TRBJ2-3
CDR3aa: CAWSGAFGGRGDTQYF
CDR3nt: TGTGCCTGGAGTGGGGCCTTCGGGGGTCGAGGAGATACGCAGTATTTT

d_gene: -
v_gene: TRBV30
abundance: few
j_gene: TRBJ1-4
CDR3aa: CAWRRTGTLEKLFF
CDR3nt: TGTGCCTGGAGACGAACCGGGACTCTAGAAAAACTGTTTTTT

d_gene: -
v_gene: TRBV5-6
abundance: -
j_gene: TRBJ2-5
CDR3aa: CASSLAPRGQETQYF
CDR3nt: TGTGCCAGCAGCTTGGCCCCTAGAGGCCAAGAGACCCAGTACTTC

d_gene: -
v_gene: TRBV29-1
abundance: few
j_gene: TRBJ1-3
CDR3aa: CSVALNQGDTIYF
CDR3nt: TGCAGCGTTGCCCTAAACCAAGGGGACACCATATATTTT

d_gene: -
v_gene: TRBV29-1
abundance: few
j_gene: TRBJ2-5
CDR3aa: CSAGQETQYF
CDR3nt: TGCAGCGCGGGACAAGAGACCCAGTACTTC

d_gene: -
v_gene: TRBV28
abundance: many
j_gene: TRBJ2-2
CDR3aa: CASSSGWPTTGELFF
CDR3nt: TGTGCCAGCAGTTCAGGGTGGCCAACAACCGGGGAGCTGTTTTTT

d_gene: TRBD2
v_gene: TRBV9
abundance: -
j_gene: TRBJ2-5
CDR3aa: CASSAGTSGSSPEETQYF
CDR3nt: TGTGCCAGCAGCGCGGGGACTAGCGGGAGCTCACCGGAGGAGACCCAGTACTTC

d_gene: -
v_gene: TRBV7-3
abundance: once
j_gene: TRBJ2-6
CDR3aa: CASITGSGANVLTF
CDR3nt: TGTGCCAGCATCACAGGCTCTGGGGCCAACGTCCTGACTTTC

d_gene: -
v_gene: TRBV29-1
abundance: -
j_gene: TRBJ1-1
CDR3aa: CSVESRAEAFF
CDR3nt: TGCAGCGTTGAGAGTAGGGCCGAAGCTTTCTTT

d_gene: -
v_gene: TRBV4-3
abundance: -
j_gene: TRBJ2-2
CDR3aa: CASSQLQDTGELFF
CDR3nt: TGCGCCAGCAGCCAGCTACAAGACACCGGGGAGCTGTTTTTT

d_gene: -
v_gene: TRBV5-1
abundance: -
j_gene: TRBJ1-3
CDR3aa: CASSLAIGSVSGNTIYF
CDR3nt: TGCGCCAGCAGCTTGGCCATCGGGTCCGTCTCTGGAAACACCATATATTTT

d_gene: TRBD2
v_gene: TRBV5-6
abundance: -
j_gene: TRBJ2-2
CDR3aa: CASSYGASGNTGELFF
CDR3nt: TGTGCCAGCAGCTATGGGGCTAGCGGGAACACCGGGGAGCTGTTTTTT

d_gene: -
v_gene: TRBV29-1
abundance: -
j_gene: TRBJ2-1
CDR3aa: CSGGSWNEQFF
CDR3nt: TGCAGCGGGGGGTCCTGGAATGAGCAGTTCTTC

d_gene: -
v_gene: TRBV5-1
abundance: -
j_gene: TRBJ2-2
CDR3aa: CASSLETGELFF
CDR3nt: TGCGCCAGCAGCTTAGAAACCGGGGAGCTGTTTTTT

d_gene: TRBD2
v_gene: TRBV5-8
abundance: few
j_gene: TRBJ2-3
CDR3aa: CASSKTSGSTDTQYF
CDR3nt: TGTGCCAGCAGCAAGACTAGCGGGAGTACAGATACGCAGTATTTT

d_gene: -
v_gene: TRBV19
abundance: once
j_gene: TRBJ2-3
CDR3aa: CASESERTDTQYF
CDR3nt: TGTGCCAGTGAATCAGAACGCACAGATACGCAGTATTTT

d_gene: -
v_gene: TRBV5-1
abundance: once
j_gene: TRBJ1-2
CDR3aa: CASSPGQHSGYTF
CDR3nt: TGCGCCAGCAGCCCTGGGCAGCATAGTGGCTACACCTTC

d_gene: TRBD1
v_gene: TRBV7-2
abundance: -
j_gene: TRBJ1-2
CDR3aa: CASSFQRRTGDHYGYTF
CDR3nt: TGTGCCAGCAGCTTCCAACGGAGGACAGGGGACCACTATGGCTACACCTTC

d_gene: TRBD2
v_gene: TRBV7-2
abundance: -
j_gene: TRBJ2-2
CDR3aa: CASSLVFGAGGSTGELFF
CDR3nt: TGTGCCAGCAGCTTAGTTTTCGGGGCGGGAGGGAGCACCGGGGAGCTGTTTTTT

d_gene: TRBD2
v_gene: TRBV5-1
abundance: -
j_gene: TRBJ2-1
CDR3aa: CASWTSGSTGEQFF
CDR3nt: TGCGCCAGTTGGACTAGCGGGAGTACGGGTGAGCAGTTCTTC

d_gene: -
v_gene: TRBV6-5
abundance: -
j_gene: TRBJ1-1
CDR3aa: CASSYSRHLNTEAFF
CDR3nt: TGTGCCAGCAGTTACTCAAGACATCTGAACACTGAAGCTTTCTTT

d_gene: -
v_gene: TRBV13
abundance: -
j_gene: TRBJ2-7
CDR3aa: CASSLVRYEQYF
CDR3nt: TGTGCCAGCAGCTTAGTCCGCTACGAGCAGTACTTC

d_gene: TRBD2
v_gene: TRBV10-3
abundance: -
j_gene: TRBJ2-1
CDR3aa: CAITEGREGLVGEQFF
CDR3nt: TGTGCCATCACAGAGGGAAGGGAGGGGCTGGTAGGTGAGCAGTTCTTC

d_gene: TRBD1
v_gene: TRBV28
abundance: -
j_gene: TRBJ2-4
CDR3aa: CASSLGTGFDIQYF
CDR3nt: TGTGCCAGCAGTTTAGGGACAGGGTTCGACATTCAGTACTTC